This TCR beta chain was observed in a study of blood T cell repertoires in COVID-19 (dated by TCRdb to the early 2020s). Study-wide context: The collaborator samples originated in the United States, Italy and Spain and spanned the acute and convalescent phases of COVID-19. The samples were drawn from the first 160 participants of the ongoing ImmuneRACE study and from some 1,300 subjects provided by 6 global collaborators. The repertoires were made available in a free public database intended to serve as a resource for research on the immune response to SARS-CoV-2. The dataset comprised deeply sampled blood TCRbeta repertoires from subjects exposed to, actively infected with, or recovered from COVID-19. Nearly every sample came with metadata listing a de-identified subject ID, COVID-19 status, age in years and sex. HLA class I and class II types, where available, came from metadata supplied by the sample provider rather than from assay-based typing. The material from the prospective study consisted of cDNA or gDNA derived from T cells, B-cell-depleted T cells, or PBMCs.

Study-level results and caveats: The amount of clinical and demographic metadata varied by source and participant and was provided uncurated.

Concerning this clone: Its antigen is not yet known. No base-level quality is on record; no much larger clone is a single base apart.

Each collaborating institution followed its own protocols to collect whole blood in K2EDTA tubes. Collaborator samples were shipped for TCRbeta analysis as frozen whole blood, isolated PBMCs, or DNA extracted from either sample type. The immunoSEQ Assay, a bias-controlled multiplex PCR, was used to amplify TCRbeta CDR3 regions from genomic DNA. The study's processing was this. The number of nucleated cells in each sample was estimated from the amplification of reference gene primers within the assay. To quantify the absolute abundance of each unique TCRbeta CDR3 rearrangement, sequence reads were collapsed and filtered. For each sample, productive Simpson clonality was calculated as the square root of Simpson's diversity index over productive rearrangements. What TCRdb holds here is the immuneACCESS table cut down to in-frame rearrangements. Part of the clones is not present; checked against another copy, under half of the missing clones reflect an unresolved V gene, and the others are unexplained. V and J calls plus clone size are reproduced from that table; the DNA served to infer D and trimming. Recorded for this sample are about 200,000 clones; approximately 81% of them occurred a single time. In total, the top ten clones hold 8.5% to 12% of the sample.

This sequence was found in an elderly woman with acute or convalescent COVID-19. The sample taken for sequencing was peripheral blood.

The CDR3 region: CASSATAGYTDTQYF. At the DNA level, the sequence is TGTGCCAGCAGTGCTACGGCGGGTTACACAGATACGCAGTATTTT. Recombination connected TRBV9 to TRBJ2-3, and possibly TRBD2, on 5 matching bases. The CDR3 numbers 15 residues from cysteine through phenylalanine. Only the CDR3 portion is preserved as DNA: 45 bases, with reading frame beginning at the first base. V is clipped by 5 bases and J by 2 bases, and the sequence between their germline boundaries is 15 bases long. CDR1 and CDR2, looked up from the germline V gene, are SGDLS and YYNGEE.